A single sample is the source of the 21 T cell receptor beta chains below, sequenced in a study of tissue T cells after allogeneic stem cell transplantation. Sequencing used immunoSEQ multiplex PCR; TCRdb keeps in-frame clones, though not all of them. The data contain 5,000 or so clones, around a third of them seen just once; the ten biggest clones take up less than 4.5%. As for time point: mouse harvest day 14 after allogeneic transplant. Each mouse received 10^7 T-cell-depleted marrow cells plus 10^6 splenic CD5+ T cells by tail vein. What was sequenced was skin. Receptor source: a female BALB/c mouse given C57BL/6 T cells with graft-versus-host disease after an allogeneic hematopoietic cell transplant.

A note on this clone: Mouse names are used for the genes. The sequence runs out 1 residue before the end of the CDR3; the remainder is reconstructed from the germline J gene. The chain combines TRBV26 with TRBJ2-5; D uncertain. With 2 bases removed from V and 0 bases from J, the gap between germline ends came to 6 bases. Germline CDR1 is KGHPV and CDR2 is FQNQEV (reference sequence). The CDR3 is made up of 14 amino acids. The DNA read from the CDR3 is TGTGCCAGCAGTCTGACAGTTAACCAAGACACCCAGTAC. Translated, it gives CASSLTVNQDTQY. The full CDR3 reads CASSLTVNQDTQYF. Based on the CDR3 plus reference TRBV26 and TRBJ2-5, the full variable domain is NSKVIQTPRYLVKGQGQKAKMRCIPEKGHPVVFWYQQNKNNEFKFLINFQNQEVLQQIDMTEKRFSAECPSNSPCSLEIQSSEAGDSALYLCASSLTVNQDTQYFGPGTRLLVL.

As for this clone: Gene names and germline match the mouse. The read ends 1 residue before the CDR3 terminus; that terminus is restored from the germline J gene. Distinct nucleotide sequences in the sample also encode this CDR3. This chain joins TRBV26 and TRBJ1-3; D remains unclear. The CDR3 runs to 14 residues. Trimming left V 2 bases short and J 0 bases short, with 5 bases between. Germline V CDR1 and CDR2: KGHPV, FQNQEV (reference sequence). This CDR3 reads CASSLTDSGNTLYF. The covered CDR3 bases are TGTGCCAGCAGTCTGACAGATTCTGGAAATACGCTCTAT.

Comments on this clone: Mouse gene names apply. The read comes to an end 1 residue before the CDR3 does, leaving the germline J gene to fill in the end. The chain links TRBV5 to TRBJ2-7; the D gene is possibly TRBD1 (6 bases). The V gene lost 4 bases and the J gene lost 0 bases, with 10 bases spanning the gap. Germline CDR1 is LGHNA and CDR2 is YNLKQL (reference sequence). The CDR3 contains 14 residues. The CDR3 DNA, read in part, is TGTGCCAGCAGCCCCAGGGGAAGCTCCTATGAACAGTAC. Amino acids: CASSPRGSSYEQY. The CDR3 as a whole reads CASSPRGSSYEQYF.

Within the sample, this clone is medium-sized. Gene labels here are mouse ones. CDR3: CASSLHRDGNTLYF. The DNA read from the CDR3 is TGTGCCAGCAGTCTGCACAGGGATGGAAATACGCTCTAT. V is TRBV26 and J is TRBJ1-3, with a weak D call TRBD1 (6 bases). With the read ending 1 residue before the CDR3 end, the germline J gene is used to fill in that end. Germline V lookup: CDR1 KGHPV, CDR2 FQNQEV (reference sequence). Trimming shortened V by 2 bases and J by 3 bases, and 8 bases separated the two germline ends. This CDR3 is built from 14 residues.

Comment on this clone: Mouse gene names and germline throughout. The CDR3 extends 1 residue past the end of the read, so its final part is completed from the germline J gene. The chain has TRBV26 and TRBJ2-4, with D perhaps given as TRBD1 or TRBD2 (5 bases each). This CDR3 region has 12 residues. Germline loops: CDR1 KGHPV, CDR2 FQNQEV (reference sequence). Trimming left V 4 bases short and J 7 bases short, with 9 bases between. CDR3 bases read: TGTGCCAGCAGTCAAGGGGCGCACACCTTGTAC. It encodes CASSQGAHTLY. The whole CDR3 is CASSQGAHTLYF.

Comments on this clone: Gene labels here are mouse ones. The read is 1 residue too short to cover the CDR3 end, so that end is filled in from the germline J gene. The chain couples TRBV26 to TRBJ1-2; 7 bases match TRBD1. The germline V gene has CDR1 KGHPV and CDR2 FQNQEV (reference sequence). This CDR3 spans 14 amino acids. The V gene end was trimmed by 4 bases and the J gene end by 4 bases; junction bases not matched to a gene: 6. The part of the CDR3 DNA that was read is TGTGCCAGCAGTCCGACAGGGCGGAGCTCCGACTACACC. Translation: CASSPTGRSSDYT. The whole CDR3 is CASSPTGRSSDYTF.

This clone was detected only a few times. The gene symbols are mouse symbols. The read gets to within 1 residue of the CDR3 end, and the germline J gene fills in the rest. V and J are TRBV31 and TRBJ2-7; 11 nucleotides align to TRBD2. CDR1 is GKSSPN, CDR2 SITVG, per germline. The trim removed 0 bases at V and 4 bases at J, leaving 2 bases unmatched. The CDR3 sequence is 14 residues long. The CDR3 is CAWSLGTGGYEQYF. The sequenced part of the CDR3 DNA is TGTGCCTGGAGTCTGGGGACTGGGGGATATGAACAGTAC.

The table lists this clone with a count of one. Gene names and germline match the mouse. The read ends 1 residue shy of where the CDR3 ends; the end is completed using the germline J gene. The rearrangement links TRBV24 to TRBJ2-4; D call uncertain. Germline CDR1 is KGHTA and CDR2 is FRNEEI. The length of the CDR3 is 12 residues. Between the trimmed V and J ends, which lost 2 bases and 8 bases, there was a span of 8 bases. CDR3 bases read: TGTGCCAGCAGTCTGCGTCCCTCCACCTTGTAC. It is translated as CASSLRPSTLY. The full CDR3 protein reads CASSLRPSTLYF.

This clone is labeled large. The gene names given are mouse names. From the germline J gene comes the end of the CDR3, since the read stops 1 residue before it. Other nucleotide sequences from this sample produce the same CDR3. The rearrangement links TRBV26 to TRBJ1-3; no firm D call. The CDR3 is 14 amino acids. CDR1 and CDR2 (germline): KGHPV, FQNQEV (reference sequence). V dropped 5 bases and J dropped 0 bases, with 8 bases sitting between them. The part of the CDR3 DNA that was read is TGTGCCAGCAGTTTACAGAATTCTGGAAATACGCTCTAT. Translation gives CASSLQNSGNTLY. The full CDR3 reads CASSLQNSGNTLYF.

To note about this clone: Gene names follow the mouse nomenclature. The CDR3 loop is CTCSAVGRGLQNTLYF. CDR3 DNA (partial): TGCACCTGCAGTGCAGTCGGCAGGGGGCTTCAAAACACCTTGTAC. The rearrangement joins TRBV1 to TRBJ2-4; TRBD1 matches 8 bases. The read terminates 1 residue before the CDR3 end, so the remaining end is supplied by the germline J gene. Germline V lookup: CDR1 NSQYPW, CDR2 LRSPGD (reference sequence). The ends lost 1 base at V and 2 bases at J; junction bases unmatched: 5. CDR3 length: 16 residues.

On this clone itself: Gene labels here are mouse ones. The sequence runs out 1 residue before the end of the CDR3; the remainder is reconstructed from the germline J gene. The V gene is TRBV3, the J gene TRBJ1-3; the D is unclear. Germline-derived CDR1 and CDR2 are SNHLY and FYNGKV (reference sequence). The length of the CDR3 is 14 residues. Trimming stripped 3 bases from V and 1 base from J, with 7 bases between. This CDR3 is CASSFGRSGNTLYF. The DNA read from the CDR3 is TGTGCCAGCAGCTTCGGACGATCTGGAAATACGCTCTAT.

About this clone itself: Gene names refer to mouse genes. The DNA read from the CDR3 is TGTGCCAGCAGTCCACAGGGGCACACCGGGCAGCTCTAC. As protein: CASSPQGHTGQLY. The full CDR3 sequence reads CASSPQGHTGQLYF. The chain links TRBV26 to TRBJ2-2, with 7 positions matching TRBD1. The CDR3 end lies 1 residue beyond the end of the read and is filled in from the germline J gene. Losses at the gene ends were 4 bases for V and 3 bases for J; bases not matched to a gene: 2. Germline CDR1 KGHPV, CDR2 FQNQEV (reference sequence). This CDR3 has 14 residues.

In its sample, this clone is large (0.1 to 1%). Germline and genes: mouse. The read falls 1 residue short of the CDR3 end, and the missing part is taken from the germline J gene. The rearrangement links TRBV26 to TRBJ2-7, with D possibly TRBD1 on 5 matching bases. Trimming stripped 2 bases from V and 4 bases from J, with 6 bases between. CDR3 length equals 12 residues. CDR1 is KGHPV, CDR2 FQNQEV, per germline (reference sequence). The sequenced CDR3 bases are TGTGCCAGCAGTCTGGACAGATATGAACAGTAC. Amino acids: CASSLDRYEQY. The entire CDR3 protein reads CASSLDRYEQYF.

This clone was seen only a few times. Here the gene names and germline are mouse. The read ends 1 residue shy of where the CDR3 ends; the end is completed using the germline J gene. The rearrangement uses TRBV26 and TRBJ2-7; 7 bases line up with TRBD1. The CDR3 contains 12 residues. The V and J ends lost 5 bases and 6 bases, in that order; junction bases with no gene match: 4. CDR1 and CDR2 (germline): KGHPV, FQNQEV (reference sequence). CDR3 DNA (partial): TGTGCCAGCAGTTTCCGGGACAGTGAACAGTAC. This encodes CASSFRDSEQY. The CDR3 in its entirety is CASSFRDSEQYF.

Regarding this clone: These gene names are mouse names. The read gets to within 1 residue of the CDR3 end, and the germline J gene fills in the rest. V and J are TRBV2 and TRBJ1-3; D unresolved. The CDR3 covers 17 residues. V lost 0 bases and J lost 0, with 12 bases in between. In germline, CDR1 is LGHNA, CDR2 YSYQKL. CDR3 region: CASSQDTRSNSGNTLYF. The DNA read from the CDR3 is TGTGCCAGCAGCCAAGACACCAGATCAAATTCTGGAAATACGCTCTAT.

Details on this clone: All gene names here are mouse names. Read sequence stops 1 residue before the CDR3 end, and the germline J gene provides the missing end. The chain joins TRBV26 to TRBJ1-5; D not certain. The germline V gene has CDR1 KGHPV and CDR2 FQNQEV (reference sequence). The germline V and J ends were trimmed by 0 bases and 7 bases, with 4 bases remaining between them. The CDR3 runs 12 residues. The CDR3 loop is CASSLSTQAPLF. The part of the CDR3 DNA that was read is TGTGCCAGCAGTCTGTCGACACAGGCTCCGCTT.

Relative to its sample, this clone is medium-sized. Gene names denote mouse genes. The read stops 1 residue short of the end of the CDR3; the missing end is completed from the germline J gene. This chain connects TRBV26 to TRBJ2-3; 11 bases map to TRBD2. The CDR3 extends over 15 amino acids. Per germline, CDR1 KGHPV and CDR2 FQNQEV (reference sequence). The V and J ends lost 5 bases and 0 bases, in that order; junction bases with no gene match: 1. The CDR3 bases that were read are TGTGCCAGCAGTACTGGGGGGGCGAGTGCAGAAACGCTGTAT. This gives the protein CASSTGGASAETLY. The entire CDR3 protein reads CASSTGGASAETLYF.

This clone turned up a few times. Genes here carry mouse names. The DNA ends 1 residue before the CDR3 does, and the rest of the CDR3 is filled in from the germline J gene. V usage is TRBV26 and J usage is TRBJ2-2, with D perhaps TRBD1 (6 bases). V shed 3 bases and J shed 0 bases, with 8 bases lying between them. The CDR3 extends over 15 amino acids. The germline gives CDR1 KGHPV, CDR2 FQNQEV (reference sequence). Incomplete CDR3 DNA: TGTGCCAGCAGTCTCGGGACAACAAACACCGGGCAGCTCTAC. It yields the protein CASSLGTTNTGQLY. The whole CDR3 protein reads CASSLGTTNTGQLYF. Full variable domain (rest looked up from reference TRBV26 and TRBJ2-2): NSKVIQTPRYLVKGQGQKAKMRCIPEKGHPVVFWYQQNKNNEFKFLINFQNQEVLQQIDMTEKRFSAECPSNSPCSLEIQSSEAGDSALYLCASSLGTTNTGQLYFGEGSKLTVL.

Concerning this clone: Gene names and germline match the mouse. The observed sequence ends 1 residue before the CDR3 terminus, with the missing tail filled in from the germline J gene. The chain has TRBV13-1 and TRBJ2-7; TRBD2 matches 11 bases. Germline V lookup: CDR1 NSHNY, CDR2 SYGAGN. The ends lost 5 bases at V and 3 bases at J; junction bases unmatched: 4. This CDR3 has 14 amino acids. The CDR3 is CASRAGTGGYEQYF. The sequenced CDR3 bases are TGTGCCAGCAGAGCCGGGACTGGGGGCTATGAACAGTAC.

About this clone: Gene names are the mouse ones. The CDR3 end is not reached by the read, which stops 1 residue before it; the germline J gene fills it in. This chain joins TRBV1 and TRBJ1-5; no clear D gene. Germline CDR1 NSQYPW, CDR2 LRSPGD (reference sequence). The CDR3 is made up of 14 amino acids. With 1 base removed from V and 0 bases from J, the gap between germline ends came to 4 bases. The CDR3: CTCSAGNNNQAPLF. The sequenced part of the CDR3 DNA is TGCACCTGCAGTGCAGGGAATAACAACCAGGCTCCGCTT.

A note on this clone: All gene names here are mouse names. The CDR3 end is not reached by the read, which stops 1 residue before it; the germline J gene fills it in. V and J are TRBV26 and TRBJ2-5; a possible D gene is TRBD1 (6 bases). Deletions cut 1 base from V and 0 bases from J, with 8 bases between. This CDR3 has 15 residues. Looked up from germline, CDR1 is KGHPV and CDR2 is FQNQEV (reference sequence). CDR3 sequence reads: CASSLWGQNQDTQYF. The CDR3 DNA, read in part, is TGTGCCAGCAGTCTGTGGGGACAAAACCAAGACACCCAGTAC.